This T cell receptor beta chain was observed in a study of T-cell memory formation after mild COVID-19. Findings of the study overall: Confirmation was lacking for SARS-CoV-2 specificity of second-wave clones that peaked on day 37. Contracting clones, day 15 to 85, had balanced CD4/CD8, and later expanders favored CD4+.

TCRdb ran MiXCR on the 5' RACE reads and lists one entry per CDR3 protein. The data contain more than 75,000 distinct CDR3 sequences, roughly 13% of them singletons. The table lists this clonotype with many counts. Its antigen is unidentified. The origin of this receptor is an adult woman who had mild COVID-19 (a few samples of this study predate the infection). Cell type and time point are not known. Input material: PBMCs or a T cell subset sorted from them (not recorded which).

The CDR3 nucleotides read TGTGCCAGCAGTTTAAGGGATGAGCAGTTCTTC. Translated: CASSLRDEQFF. This chain connects TRBV25-1 to TRBJ2-1; D not certain. Trimming shortened V by 5 bases and J by 8 bases, and 7 bases separated the two germline ends. The CDR3 runs 11 residues. The germline V gene has CDR1 MGHDK and CDR2 SYGVNS.